Presented here are 2 T cell receptor beta chains from one specimen sequenced in a study of blood T cell repertoires in COVID-19. The assay was immunoSEQ multiplex PCR, and TCRdb's table has in-frame clones only and misses some. The data hold about 200,000 clones, with around 90% observed a single time. Sequenced input: peripheral blood. The receptors come from a man aged 40-55 years with active or convalescent COVID-19.

This CDR3 reads CASSESRGLSTDTQYF. CDR3 in DNA: TGTGCCAGCAGTGAATCTAGGGGCCTAAGCACAGATACGCAGTATTTT. The rearrangement uses TRBV2 and TRBJ2-3; D may be TRBD1 (5 bases). The germline V and J ends were trimmed by 2 bases and 0 bases, with 12 bases remaining between them. This CDR3 spans 16 amino acids. Per germline, CDR1 SNHLY and CDR2 FYNNEI.

This clone was seen only once. V is TRBV18 and J is TRBJ2-7; 7 nucleotides line up with TRBD2. Germline trimming cut 3 bases from V and 5 bases from J; bases unmatched to any gene: 13. Germline V CDR1 and CDR2: KGHSH, LQKENI. The CDR3 contains 16 residues. CDR3 in DNA: TGTGCCAGCTCACCTCAGCGGGACCCTACCATTGACGAGCAGTACTTC. This encodes CASSPQRDPTIDEQYF.